This TCR beta chain came from a study of T cells after yellow fever vaccination. Study as a whole: Fractions of low cell number were prepared using SMART-Seq v4 Ultra Low Input. General study results and limits: It was the secondary response that reached its peak faster, day 5 versus 15, but it was weaker. Clones from primary vaccination mostly reappeared after the booster (about 97% CD4, about 88% CD8).

This clonotype was seen only a few times. Its cognate antigen is unknown. One entry per CDR3 protein results from TCRdb running MiXCR on the 5' RACE reads. Here the sample spans 620,000 or so distinct CDR3 sequences, roughly an eighth being singletons. This sequence was found in a man aged 30-40 years who received the YFV17D yellow fever vaccine. Sample: PBMCs, taken on the day of the yellow fever booster vaccination.

CDR3 sequence reads: CASRTQGSGNTIYF. DNA for the CDR3: TGTGCCAGCAGAACCCAGGGCTCTGGAAACACCATATATTTT. The J gene is TRBJ1-3, the V gene TRBV12-3 or TRBV12-4; possible D gene TRBD1, 5 bases. The V end was cut by 6 bases, the J end by 0 bases, with 9 bases between. The CDR3 is made up of 14 amino acids.